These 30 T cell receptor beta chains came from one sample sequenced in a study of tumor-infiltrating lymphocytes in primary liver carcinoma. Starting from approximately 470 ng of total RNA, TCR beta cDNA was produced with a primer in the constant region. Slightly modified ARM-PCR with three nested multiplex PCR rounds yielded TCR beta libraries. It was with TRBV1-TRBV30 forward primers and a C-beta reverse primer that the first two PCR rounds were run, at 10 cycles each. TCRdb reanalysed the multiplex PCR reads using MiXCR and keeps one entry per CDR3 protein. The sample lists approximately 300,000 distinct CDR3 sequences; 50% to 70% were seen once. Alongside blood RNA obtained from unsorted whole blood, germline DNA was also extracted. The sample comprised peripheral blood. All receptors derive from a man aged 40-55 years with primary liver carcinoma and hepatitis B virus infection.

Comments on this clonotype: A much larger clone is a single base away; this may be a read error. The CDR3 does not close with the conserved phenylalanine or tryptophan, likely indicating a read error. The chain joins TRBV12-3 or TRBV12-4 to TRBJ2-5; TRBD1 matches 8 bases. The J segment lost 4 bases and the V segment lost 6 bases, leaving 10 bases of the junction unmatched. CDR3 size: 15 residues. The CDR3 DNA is TGTGCCAGCAGATCGGACAGGGAAGGGGGAGAGACCCAGTACCTC. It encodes CASRSDREGGETQYL.

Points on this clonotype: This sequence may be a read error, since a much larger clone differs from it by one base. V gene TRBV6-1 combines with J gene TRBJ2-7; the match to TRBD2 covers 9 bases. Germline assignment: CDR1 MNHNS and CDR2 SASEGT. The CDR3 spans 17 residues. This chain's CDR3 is CASSVTVSGSSSCEQYF. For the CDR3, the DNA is TGTGCCAGCAGTGTGACGGTTAGCGGGAGTTCTTCCTGCGAGCAGTACTTC.

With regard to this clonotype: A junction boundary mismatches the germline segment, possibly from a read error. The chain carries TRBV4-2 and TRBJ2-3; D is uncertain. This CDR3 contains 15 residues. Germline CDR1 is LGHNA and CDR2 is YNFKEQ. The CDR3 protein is CVSSRVDTSTDTQYF. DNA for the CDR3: TGTGTCAGCAGCCGAGTAGACACGAGCACAGATACGCAGTATTTT.

Here the CDR3 reads CASSPEGQPQHF. The CDR3 nucleotides are TGTGCCAGCAGCCCAGAGGGGCAGCCCCAGCATTTT. The gene calls are TRBV28 and TRBJ1-5, with D perhaps matching TRBD1 (5 bases). V was cut by 6 bases and J by 7 bases, with 10 bases left in between. From germline, CDR1 is MDHEN and CDR2 SYDVKM. The CDR3 spans 12 residues.

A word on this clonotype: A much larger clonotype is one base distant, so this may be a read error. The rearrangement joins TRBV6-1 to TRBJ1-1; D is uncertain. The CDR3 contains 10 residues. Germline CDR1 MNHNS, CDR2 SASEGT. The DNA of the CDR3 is TGTGTCAGCAGTGAAGGGGAAGCTTTCTTT. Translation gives CVSSEGEAFF.

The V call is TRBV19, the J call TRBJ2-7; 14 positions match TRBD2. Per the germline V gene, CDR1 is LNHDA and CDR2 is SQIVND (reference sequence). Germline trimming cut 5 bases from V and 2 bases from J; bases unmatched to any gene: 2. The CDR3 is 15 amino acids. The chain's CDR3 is CASSRLAGGPYEQYF. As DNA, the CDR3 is TGTGCCAGTAGTCGACTAGCGGGAGGGCCCTACGAGCAGTACTTC.

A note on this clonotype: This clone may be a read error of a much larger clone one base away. The CDR3: CVSTGTFYGYTF. In DNA form, the CDR3 reads TGTGTCAGCACCGGGACTTTCTATGGCTACACCTTC. The chain carries TRBV5-5 and TRBJ1-2; a weak D match, TRBD1 (5 bases). Germline lookup yields CDR1 SGHKS and CDR2 YYEKEE (reference sequence). CDR3 length equals 12 residues.

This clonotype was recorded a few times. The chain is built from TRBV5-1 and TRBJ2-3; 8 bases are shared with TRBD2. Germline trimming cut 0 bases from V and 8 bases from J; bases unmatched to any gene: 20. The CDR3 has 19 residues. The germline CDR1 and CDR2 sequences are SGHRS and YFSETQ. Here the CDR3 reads CASSLGQAGTSRSMGTQYF. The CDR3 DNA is TGCGCCAGCAGCTTGGGACAAGCCGGGACTAGTCGATCAATGGGTACGCAGTATTTT.

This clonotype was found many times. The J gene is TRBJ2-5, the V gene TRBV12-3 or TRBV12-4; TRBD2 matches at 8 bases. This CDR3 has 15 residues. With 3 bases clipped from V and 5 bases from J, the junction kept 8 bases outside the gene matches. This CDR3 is CASSLSLGGGETQYF. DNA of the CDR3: TGTGCCAGCAGTTTGAGTCTCGGGGGGGGGGAGACCCAGTACTTC.

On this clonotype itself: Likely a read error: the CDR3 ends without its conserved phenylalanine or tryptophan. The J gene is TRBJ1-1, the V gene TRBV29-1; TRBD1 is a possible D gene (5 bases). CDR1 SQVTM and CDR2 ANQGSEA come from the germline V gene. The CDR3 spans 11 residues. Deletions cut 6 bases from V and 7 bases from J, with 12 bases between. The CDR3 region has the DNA TGCAGCGTCGGTGGGGCACTTGAAGCTTTCCTT. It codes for CSVGGALEAFL.

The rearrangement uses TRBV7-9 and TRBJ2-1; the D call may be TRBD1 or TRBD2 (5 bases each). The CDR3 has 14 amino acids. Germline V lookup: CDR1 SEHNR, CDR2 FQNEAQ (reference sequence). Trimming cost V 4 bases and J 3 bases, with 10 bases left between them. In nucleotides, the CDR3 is TGTGCCAGCAGCTCGGGACCCATCTACAATGAGCAGTTCTTC. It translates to CASSSGPIYNEQFF.

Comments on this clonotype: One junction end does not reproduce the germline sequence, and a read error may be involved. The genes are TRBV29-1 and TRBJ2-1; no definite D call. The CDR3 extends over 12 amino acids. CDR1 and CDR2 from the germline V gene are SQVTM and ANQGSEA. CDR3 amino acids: CSVGRNSNEQFF. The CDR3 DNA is TGCAGCGTTGGCCGGAACTCCAATGAGCAATTCTTC.

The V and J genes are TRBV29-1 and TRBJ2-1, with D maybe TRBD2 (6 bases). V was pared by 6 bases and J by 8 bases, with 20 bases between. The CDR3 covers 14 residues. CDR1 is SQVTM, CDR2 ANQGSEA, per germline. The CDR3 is CSVERAGRSYEQFF. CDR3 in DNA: TGCAGCGTCGAACGTGCGGGAAGATCTTATGAGCAGTTCTTC.

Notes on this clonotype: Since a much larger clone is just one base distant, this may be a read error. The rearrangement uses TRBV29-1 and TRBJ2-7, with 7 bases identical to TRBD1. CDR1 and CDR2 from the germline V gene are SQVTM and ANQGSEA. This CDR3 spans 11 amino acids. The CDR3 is CSGGQSCEQYF. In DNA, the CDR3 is TGCAGCGGGGGACAGTCCTGCGAGCAGTACTTC.

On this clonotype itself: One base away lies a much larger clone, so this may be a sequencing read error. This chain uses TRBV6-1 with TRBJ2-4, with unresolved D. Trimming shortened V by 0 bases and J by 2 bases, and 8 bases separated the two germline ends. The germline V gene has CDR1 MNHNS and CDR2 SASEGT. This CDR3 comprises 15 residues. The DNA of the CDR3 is TGTGCCAGCAGTGAAGCGAGAGGAACCAAAAACATTCAGTACTTC. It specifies CASSEARGTKNIQYF.

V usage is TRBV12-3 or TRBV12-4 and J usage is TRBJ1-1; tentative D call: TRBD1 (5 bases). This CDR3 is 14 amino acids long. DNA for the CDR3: TGTGATAGCAGTTCGGCAGACAGGAACACTGAAGCTTTCTTT. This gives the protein CDSSSADRNTEAFF.

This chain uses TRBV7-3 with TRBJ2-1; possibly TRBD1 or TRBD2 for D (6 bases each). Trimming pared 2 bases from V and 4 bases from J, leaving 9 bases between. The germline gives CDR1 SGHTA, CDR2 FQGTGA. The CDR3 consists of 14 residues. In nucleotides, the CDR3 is TGTGCCAGCAGCTTACGGGGGCCTTACAATGAGCAGTTCTTC. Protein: CASSLRGPYNEQFF.

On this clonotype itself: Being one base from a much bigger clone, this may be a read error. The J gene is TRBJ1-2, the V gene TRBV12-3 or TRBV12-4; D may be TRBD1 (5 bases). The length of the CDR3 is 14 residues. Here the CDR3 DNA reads TGTGCCAGCACCCTTGGGGGATATACCTATGACTACACCTTC. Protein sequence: CASTLGGYTYDYTF.

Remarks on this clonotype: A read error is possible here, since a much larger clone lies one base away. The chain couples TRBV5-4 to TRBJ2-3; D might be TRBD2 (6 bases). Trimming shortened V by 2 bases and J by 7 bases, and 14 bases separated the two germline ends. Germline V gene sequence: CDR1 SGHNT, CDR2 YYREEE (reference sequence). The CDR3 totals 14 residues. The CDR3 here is CASSFEGRGYTQYF. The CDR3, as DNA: TGTGCCAGCAGCTTTGAGGGGCGGGGTTATACGCAGTATTTT.

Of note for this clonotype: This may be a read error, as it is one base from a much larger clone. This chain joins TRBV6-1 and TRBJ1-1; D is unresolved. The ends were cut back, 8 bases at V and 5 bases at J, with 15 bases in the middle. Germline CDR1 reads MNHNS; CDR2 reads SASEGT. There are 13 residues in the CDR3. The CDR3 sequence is CASSHTWRTEAFF. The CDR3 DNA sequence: TGTGCCAGCTCCCACACTTGGAGGACTGAAGCTTTCTTT.

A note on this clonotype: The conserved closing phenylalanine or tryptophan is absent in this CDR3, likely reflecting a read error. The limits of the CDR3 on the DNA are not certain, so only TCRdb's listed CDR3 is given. CDR3 protein: CASCLAGVETRYL. The J gene is TRBJ2-5, the V gene TRBV12-3 or TRBV12-4. The CDR3 length is 13 residues, termini included.

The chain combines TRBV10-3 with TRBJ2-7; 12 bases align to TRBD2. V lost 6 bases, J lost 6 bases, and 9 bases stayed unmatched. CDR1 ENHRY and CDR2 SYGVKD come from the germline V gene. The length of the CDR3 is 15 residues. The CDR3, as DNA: TGTGCCATCAGCTCGAGACTAGCGGGAGAAGCCGAGCAGTACTTC. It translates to CAISSRLAGEAEQYF.

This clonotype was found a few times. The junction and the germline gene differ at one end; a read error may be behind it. CDR3 sequence (DNA): TGCGCCAGCAACCAAGAAATAGCATTTGGCCGCTCCTACGAGCAGTACTTC. This codes for CASNQEIAFGRSYEQYF. The chain joins TRBV4-1 to TRBJ2-7; D not resolved. The CDR3 length is 17 residues. CDR1 and CDR2 (germline): MGHRA, YSYEKL.

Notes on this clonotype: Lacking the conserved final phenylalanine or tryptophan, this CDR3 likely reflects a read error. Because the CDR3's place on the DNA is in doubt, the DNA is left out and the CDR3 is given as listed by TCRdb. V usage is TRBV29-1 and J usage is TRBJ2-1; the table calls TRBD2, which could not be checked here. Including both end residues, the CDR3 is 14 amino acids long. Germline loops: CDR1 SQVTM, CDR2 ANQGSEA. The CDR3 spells CSVEETSGYNEQLS.

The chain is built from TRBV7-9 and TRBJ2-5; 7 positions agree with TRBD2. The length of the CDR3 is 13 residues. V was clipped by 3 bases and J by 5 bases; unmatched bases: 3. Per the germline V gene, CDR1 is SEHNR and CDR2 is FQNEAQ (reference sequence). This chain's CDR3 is CASSLGGSETQYF. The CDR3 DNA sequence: TGTGCCAGCAGCTTGGGGGGGAGCGAGACCCAGTACTTC. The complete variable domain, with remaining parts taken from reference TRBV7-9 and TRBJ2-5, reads DTGVSQNPRHKITKRGQNVTFRCDPISEHNRLYWYRQTLGQGPEFLTYFQNEAQLEKSRLLSDRFSAERPKGSFSTLEIQRTEQGDSAMYLCASSLGGSETQYFGPGTRLLVL.

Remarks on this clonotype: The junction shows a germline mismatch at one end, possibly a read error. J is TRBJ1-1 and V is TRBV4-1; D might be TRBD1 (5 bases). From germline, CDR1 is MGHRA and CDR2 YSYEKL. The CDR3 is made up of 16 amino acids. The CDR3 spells CASSQDQGRLNTEDFF. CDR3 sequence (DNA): TGCGCCAGCAGCCAAGATCAGGGACGGCTGAACACTGAAGATTTCTTT.

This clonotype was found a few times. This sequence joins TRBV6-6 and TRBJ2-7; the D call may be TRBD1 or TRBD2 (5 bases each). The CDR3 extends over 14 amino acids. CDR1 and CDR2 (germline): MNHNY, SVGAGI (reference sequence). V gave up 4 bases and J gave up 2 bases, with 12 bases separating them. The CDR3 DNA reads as TGTGCCAGCAGTTCGCCGGGACGGACCTACGAGCAGTACTTC. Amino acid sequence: CASSSPGRTYEQYF.

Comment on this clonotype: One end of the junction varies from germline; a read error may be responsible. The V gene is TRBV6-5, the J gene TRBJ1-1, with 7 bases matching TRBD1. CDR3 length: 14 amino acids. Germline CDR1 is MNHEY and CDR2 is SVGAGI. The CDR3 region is CASSVTGADTETFF. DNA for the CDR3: TGTGCCAGCAGTGTCACAGGGGCGGACACTGAAACTTTCTTT.

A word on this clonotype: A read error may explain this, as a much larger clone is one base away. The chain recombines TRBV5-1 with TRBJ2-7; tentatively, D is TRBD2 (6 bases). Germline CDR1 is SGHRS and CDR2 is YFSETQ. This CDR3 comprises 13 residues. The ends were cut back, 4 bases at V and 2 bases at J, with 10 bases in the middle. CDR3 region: CASSPGLTYEQYF. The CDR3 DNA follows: TGCGCCAGCAGCCCGGGACTCACCTACGAGCAGTACTTC.

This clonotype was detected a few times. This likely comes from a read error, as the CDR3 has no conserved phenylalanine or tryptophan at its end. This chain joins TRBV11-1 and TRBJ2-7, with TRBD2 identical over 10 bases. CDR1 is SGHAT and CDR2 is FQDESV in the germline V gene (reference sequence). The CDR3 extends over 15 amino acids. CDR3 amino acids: CTSSLSSGRTGEQYL. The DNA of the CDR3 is TGTACCAGCAGCTTAAGTAGCGGGAGGACTGGAGAGCAGTACTTG.